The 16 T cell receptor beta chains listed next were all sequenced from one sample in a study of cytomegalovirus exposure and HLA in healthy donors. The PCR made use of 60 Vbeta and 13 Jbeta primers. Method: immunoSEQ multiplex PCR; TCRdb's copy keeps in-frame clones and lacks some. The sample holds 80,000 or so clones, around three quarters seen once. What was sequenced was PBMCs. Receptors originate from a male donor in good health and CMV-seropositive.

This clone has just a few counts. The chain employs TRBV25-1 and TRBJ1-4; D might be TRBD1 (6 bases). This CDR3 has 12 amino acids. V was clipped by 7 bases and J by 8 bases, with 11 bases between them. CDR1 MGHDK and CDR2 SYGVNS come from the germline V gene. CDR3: CASKQGSEKLFF. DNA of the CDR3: TGTGCCAGCAAACAGGGATCCGAAAAACTGTTTTTT.

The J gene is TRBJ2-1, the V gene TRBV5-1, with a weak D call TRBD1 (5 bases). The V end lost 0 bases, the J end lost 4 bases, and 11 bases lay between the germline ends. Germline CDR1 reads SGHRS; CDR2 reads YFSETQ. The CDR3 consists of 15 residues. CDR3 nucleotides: TGCGCCAGCAGCTTGGCAGGGCCCCTTTACAATGAGCAGTTCTTC. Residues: CASSLAGPLYNEQFF.

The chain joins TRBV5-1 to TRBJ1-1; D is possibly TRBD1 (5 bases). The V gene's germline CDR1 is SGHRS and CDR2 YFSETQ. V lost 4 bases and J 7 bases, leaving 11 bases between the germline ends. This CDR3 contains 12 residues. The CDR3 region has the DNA TGCGCCAGCAGCACGGACACCGGTGAAGCTTTCTTT. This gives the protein CASSTDTGEAFF.

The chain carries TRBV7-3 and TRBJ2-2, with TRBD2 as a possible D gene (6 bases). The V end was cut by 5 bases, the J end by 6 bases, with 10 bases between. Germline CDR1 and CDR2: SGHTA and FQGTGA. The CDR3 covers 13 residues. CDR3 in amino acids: CASSKASAGELFF. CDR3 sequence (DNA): TGTGCCAGCAGCAAAGCTAGCGCCGGGGAGCTGTTTTTT.

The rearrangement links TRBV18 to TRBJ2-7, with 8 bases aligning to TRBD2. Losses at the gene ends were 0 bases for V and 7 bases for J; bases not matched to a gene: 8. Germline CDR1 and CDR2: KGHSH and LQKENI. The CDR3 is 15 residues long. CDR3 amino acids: CASSPPPGGPEEQYF. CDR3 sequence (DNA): TGTGCCAGCTCACCACCCCCGGGGGGGCCGGAAGAGCAGTACTTC.

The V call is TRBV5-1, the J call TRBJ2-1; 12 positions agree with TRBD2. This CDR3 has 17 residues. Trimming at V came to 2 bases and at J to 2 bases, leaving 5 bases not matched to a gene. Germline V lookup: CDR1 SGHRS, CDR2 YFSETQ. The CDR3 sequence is CASSFTRTSGAYNEQFF. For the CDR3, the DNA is TGCGCCAGCAGCTTTACAAGGACTAGCGGGGCCTACAATGAGCAGTTCTTC.

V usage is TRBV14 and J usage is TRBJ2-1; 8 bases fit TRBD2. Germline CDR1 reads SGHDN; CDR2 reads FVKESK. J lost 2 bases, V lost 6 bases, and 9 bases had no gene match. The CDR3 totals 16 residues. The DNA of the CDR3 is TGTGCCAGCAGGCCAAGCCCGGGAGGGCCCTACAATGAGCAGTTCTTC. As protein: CASRPSPGGPYNEQFF.

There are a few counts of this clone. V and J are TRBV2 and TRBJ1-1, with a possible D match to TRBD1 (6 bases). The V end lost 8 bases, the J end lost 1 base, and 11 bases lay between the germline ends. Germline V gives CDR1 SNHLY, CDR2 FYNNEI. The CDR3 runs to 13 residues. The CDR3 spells CASQGTSNTEAFF. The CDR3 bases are TGTGCCAGCCAGGGGACCTCGAACACTGAAGCTTTCTTT. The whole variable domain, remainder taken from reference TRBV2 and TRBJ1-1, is EPEVTQTPSHQVTQMGQEVILRCVPISNHLYFYWYRQILGQKVEFLVSFYNNEISEKSEIFDDQFSVERPDGSNFTLKIRSTKLEDSAMYFCASQGTSNTEAFFGQGTRLTVV.

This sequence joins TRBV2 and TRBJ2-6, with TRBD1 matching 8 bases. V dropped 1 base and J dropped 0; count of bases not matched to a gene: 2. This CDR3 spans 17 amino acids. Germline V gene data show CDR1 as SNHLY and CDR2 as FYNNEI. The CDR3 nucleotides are TGTGCCAGCAGTGAAGGGACAGGGTACTCTGGGGCCAACGTCCTGACTTTC. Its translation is CASSEGTGYSGANVLTF.

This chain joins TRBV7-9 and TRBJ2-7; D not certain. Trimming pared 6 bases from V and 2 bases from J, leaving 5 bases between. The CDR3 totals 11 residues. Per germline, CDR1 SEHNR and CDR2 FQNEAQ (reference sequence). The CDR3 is CASSQAYEQYF. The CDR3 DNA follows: TGTGCCAGCAGTCAGGCCTACGAGCAGTACTTC.

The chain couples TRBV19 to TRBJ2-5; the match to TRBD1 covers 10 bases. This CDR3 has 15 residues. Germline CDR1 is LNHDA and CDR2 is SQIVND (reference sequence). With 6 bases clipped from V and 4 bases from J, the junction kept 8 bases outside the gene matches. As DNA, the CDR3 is TGTGCCAGTAGCACCCAGACAGGGGGCGGAGAGACCCAGTACTTC. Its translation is CASSTQTGGGETQYF.

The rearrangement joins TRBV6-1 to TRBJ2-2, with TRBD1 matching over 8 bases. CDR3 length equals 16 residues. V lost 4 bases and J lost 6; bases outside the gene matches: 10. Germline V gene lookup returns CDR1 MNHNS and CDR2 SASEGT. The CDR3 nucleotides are TGTGCCAGCAGTGTACCTCCAGGGGGCCTCTCCGGGGAGCTGTTTTTT. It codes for CASSVPPGGLSGELFF.

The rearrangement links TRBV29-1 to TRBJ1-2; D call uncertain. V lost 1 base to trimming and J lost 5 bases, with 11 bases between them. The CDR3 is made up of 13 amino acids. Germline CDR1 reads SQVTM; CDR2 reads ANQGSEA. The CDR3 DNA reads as TGCAGCGTTGAAGTTGGCGCCGGGTATGGCTACACCTTC. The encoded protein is CSVEVGAGYGYTF.

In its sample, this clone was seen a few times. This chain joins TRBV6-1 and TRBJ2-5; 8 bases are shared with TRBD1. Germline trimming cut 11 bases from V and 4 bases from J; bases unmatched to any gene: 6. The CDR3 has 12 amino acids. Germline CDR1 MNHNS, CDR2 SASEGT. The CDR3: CAFRTGPETQYF. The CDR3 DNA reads TGTGCCTTCCGGACAGGGCCAGAGACCCAGTACTTC.

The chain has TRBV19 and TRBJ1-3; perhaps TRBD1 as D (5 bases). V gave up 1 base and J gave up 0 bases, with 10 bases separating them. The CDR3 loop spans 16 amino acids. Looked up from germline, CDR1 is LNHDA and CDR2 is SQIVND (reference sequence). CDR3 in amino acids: CASSIVPGPSGNTIYF. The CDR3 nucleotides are TGTGCCAGTAGTATAGTTCCAGGGCCCTCTGGAAACACCATATATTTT. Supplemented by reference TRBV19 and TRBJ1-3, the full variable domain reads DGGITQSPKYLFRKEGQNVTLSCEQNLNHDAMYWYRQDPGQGLRLIYYSQIVNDFQKGDIAEGYSVSREKKESFPLTVTSAQKNPTAFYLCASSIVPGPSGNTIYFGEGSWLTVV.

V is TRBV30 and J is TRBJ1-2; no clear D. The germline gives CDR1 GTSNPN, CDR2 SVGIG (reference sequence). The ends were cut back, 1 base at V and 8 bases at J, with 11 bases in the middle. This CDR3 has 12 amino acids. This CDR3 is CAWSDRRGGYTF. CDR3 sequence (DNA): TGTGCCTGGAGTGATCGCCGCGGGGGCTACACCTTC.